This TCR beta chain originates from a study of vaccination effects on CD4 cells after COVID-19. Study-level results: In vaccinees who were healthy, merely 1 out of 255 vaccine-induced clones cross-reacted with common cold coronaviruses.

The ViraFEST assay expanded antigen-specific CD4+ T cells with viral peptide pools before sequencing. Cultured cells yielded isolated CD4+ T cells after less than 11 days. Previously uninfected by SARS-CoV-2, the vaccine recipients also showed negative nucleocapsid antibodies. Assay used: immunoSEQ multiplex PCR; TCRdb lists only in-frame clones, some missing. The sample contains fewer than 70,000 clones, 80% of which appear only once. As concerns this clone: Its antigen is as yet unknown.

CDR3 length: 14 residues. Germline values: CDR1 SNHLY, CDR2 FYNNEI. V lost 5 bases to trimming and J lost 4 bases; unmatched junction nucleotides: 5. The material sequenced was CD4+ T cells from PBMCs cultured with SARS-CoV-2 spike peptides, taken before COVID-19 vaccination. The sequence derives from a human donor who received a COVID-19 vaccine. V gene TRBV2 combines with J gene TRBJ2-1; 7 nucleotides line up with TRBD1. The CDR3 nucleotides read TGTGCCAGCAGTCTTGGGACAGATTACAATGAGCAGTTCTTC. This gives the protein CASSLGTDYNEQFF.